Each of the 15 T cell receptor beta chains below was sequenced from the same sample in a study of OX40 agonist ivuxolimab in advanced cancers. Clones were sequenced by immunoSEQ multiplex PCR, and TCRdb holds only the in-frame ones, with some missing. This table has over 85,000 clones, less than 90% appearing once. Here the sequenced sample was CD4+ or CD8+ T cells sorted from blood, taken in a trial of the OX40 agonist ivuxolimab. The receptor source for this set is an adult with an advanced solid tumor such as melanoma, head and neck, liver or kidney cancer.

The chain links TRBV18 to TRBJ2-5; 10 bases match TRBD2. The CDR3 sequence is 17 residues long. CDR1 and CDR2 from the germline V gene are KGHSH and LQKENI. After removal of 3 bases from V and 4 bases from J, the junction contained 11 bases not matched to a gene. The CDR3 DNA sequence: TGTGCCAGCTCACCCCGGGCTAGCGGGAGTTTGGTAGAGACCCAGTACTTC. This gives the protein CASSPRASGSLVETQYF.

The genes are TRBV5-6 and TRBJ2-7; 12 nucleotides match TRBD1. The CDR3 is 15 amino acids. After removal of 2 bases from V and 5 bases from J, the junction contained 5 bases not matched to a gene. The germline V gene has CDR1 SGHDT and CDR2 YYEEEE. The CDR3 protein is CASSFLGTGGDEQYF. CDR3 DNA: TGTGCCAGCAGCTTCCTAGGGACAGGGGGCGACGAGCAGTACTTC.

This chain uses TRBV29-1 with TRBJ1-2; no clear D. V was trimmed by 4 bases and J by 0 bases, leaving 3 bases between them. Germline lookup yields CDR1 SQVTM and CDR2 ANQGSEA. The CDR3 loop spans 11 amino acids. CDR3 DNA sequence: TGCAGCGTTGCCACTAACTATGGCTACACCTTC. It codes for CSVATNYGYTF. The whole variable domain, filled in from reference TRBV29-1 and TRBJ1-2, reads SAVISQKPSRDICQRGTSLTIQCQVDSQVTMMFWYRQQPGQSLTLIATANQGSEATYESGFVIDKFPISRPNLTFSTLTVSNMSPEDSSIYLCSVATNYGYTFGSGTRLTVV.

CDR3 coding DNA: TGTGCCAGCAAGATAACAGGGAATAGCAATCAGCCCCAGCATTTT. This translates into CASKITGNSNQPQHF. The V and J genes are TRBV6-6 and TRBJ1-5; a possible D gene is TRBD1 (6 bases). Trimming took 7 bases from V and 0 from J, leaving 13 bases between them. The CDR3 extends over 15 amino acids. The V gene's germline CDR1 is MNHNY and CDR2 SVGAGI (reference sequence).

The chain is built from TRBV15 and TRBJ1-5, with D tentatively TRBD1 (5 bases). Trimming pared 3 bases from V and 2 bases from J, leaving 17 bases between. This CDR3 contains 17 residues. The germline V gene has CDR1 LNHNV and CDR2 YYDKDF (reference sequence). The CDR3 DNA is TGTGCCACCAGCAGTTTGGTCGGGGGTCCTGGCAATCAGCCCCAGCATTTT. This gives the protein CATSSLVGGPGNQPQHF.

This chain connects TRBV5-4 to TRBJ2-5, with 7 bases lining up with TRBD1. Germline CDR1 is SGHNT and CDR2 is YYREEE (reference sequence). This CDR3 has 14 amino acids. Trimming at V came to 4 bases and at J to 2 bases, leaving 5 bases not matched to a gene. The CDR3 DNA reads TGTGCCAGCAGCATAGGGGGCCGGCAAGAGACCCAGTACTTC. Its translation is CASSIGGRQETQYF. Combining the CDR3 with reference TRBV5-4 and TRBJ2-5 gives the whole variable domain ETGVTQSPTHLIKTRGQQVTLRCSSQSGHNTVSWYQQALGQGPQFIFQYYREEENGRGNFPPRFSGLQFPNYSSELNVNALELDDSALYLCASSIGGRQETQYFGPGTRLLVL.

The V and J genes are TRBV9 and TRBJ2-6; no definite D call. Germline assignment: CDR1 SGDLS and CDR2 YYNGEE. The CDR3 is made up of 15 amino acids. Trimming cost V 0 bases and J 0 bases, with 4 bases left between them. CDR3 nucleotides: TGTGCCAGCAGCGTAGGTGGCTCTGGGGCCAACGTCCTGACTTTC. Protein sequence: CASSVGGSGANVLTF.

The chain combines TRBV7-3 with TRBJ1-2, with a weak D call TRBD1 (6 bases). The ends were cut back, 4 bases at V and 5 bases at J, with 14 bases in the middle. CDR1 is SGHTA, CDR2 FQGTGA, per germline. This CDR3 is 14 amino acids long. The CDR3 DNA reads TGTGCCAGCAGCTCACAGGGAGAAAGGTATGGCTACACCTTC. It is translated as CASSSQGERYGYTF.

The chain employs TRBV15 and TRBJ2-1; 11 nucleotides match TRBD1. Germline loops: CDR1 LNHNV, CDR2 YYDKDF (reference sequence). V dropped 1 base and J dropped 8; count of bases not matched to a gene: 7. This CDR3 is 16 amino acids long. This CDR3 reads CATSRGRTGGRDEQFF. The CDR3 DNA reads as TGTGCCACCAGCAGAGGGAGGACAGGGGGCCGGGATGAGCAGTTCTTC.

The V gene is TRBV5-1, the J gene TRBJ2-5; no clear D. The CDR3 extends over 12 amino acids. From germline, CDR1 is SGHRS and CDR2 YFSETQ. Trimming took 3 bases from V and 1 from J, leaving 4 bases between them. The CDR3 is CASSSFQETQYF. CDR3 nucleotide sequence: TGCGCCAGCAGCTCGTTCCAAGAGACCCAGTACTTC.

V is TRBV27 and J is TRBJ1-2, with TRBD1 identical over 8 bases. The CDR3 extends over 16 amino acids. J lost 4 bases, V lost 1 base, and 8 bases had no gene match. Germline V lookup: CDR1 MNHEY, CDR2 SMNVEV (reference sequence). Here the CDR3 reads CASSLFSGGLSYGYTF. In DNA, the CDR3 is TGTGCCAGCAGTTTATTCTCAGGGGGCCTCAGCTATGGCTACACCTTC.

This chain links TRBV7-9 with TRBJ1-5, with a possible D match to TRBD1 (5 bases). The CDR3 is 13 amino acids. V lost 4 bases and J lost 9, with 13 bases in between. The germline V gene encodes CDR1 SEHNR and CDR2 FQNEAQ (reference sequence). The CDR3 DNA sequence: TGTGCCAGCAGCTCCCGGGACGGCGCGCCCCAGCATTTT. This sequence encodes CASSSRDGAPQHF.

This chain links TRBV21-1 with TRBJ2-4; the D call of TRBD1 is as the table states it, not checked on the DNA. TRBV21-1 is marked as a pseudogene. This CDR3 has 15 residues. This CDR3 is CASSILGTYKNIQYF. The CDR3 region has the DNA TGTGCCAGCAGCATCCTGGGGACATACAAAAACATTCAGTACTTC.

This chain uses TRBV4-3 with TRBJ2-1; no clear D. Trimming removed 0 bases at V and 0 bases at J, with 12 bases between. The CDR3 is 17 residues long. In germline, CDR1 is LGHNA, CDR2 YSLEER. DNA of the CDR3: TGCGCCAGCAGCCAAGATCAATGGGCCCTCTCCTACAATGAGCAGTTCTTC. It codes for CASSQDQWALSYNEQFF.

This clone was counted between two and nine times. The J gene is TRBJ2-1, the V gene TRBV15; TRBD2 might be the D (6 bases). There are 15 residues in the CDR3. CDR1 is LNHNV, CDR2 YYDKDF, per germline (reference sequence). V was clipped by 0 bases and J by 7 bases, with 13 bases between them. The CDR3 nucleotides read TGTGCCACCAGCAGAGATGTCGGGACTGCTAATGAGCAGTTCTTC. Translation gives CATSRDVGTANEQFF.